These 10 T cell receptor beta chains were all obtained from the same sample, sequenced in a study of CD4+ T cells in melanoma. Using immunoSEQ multiplex PCR, the repertoire was profiled, and TCRdb retains in-frame clones only, with some absent. The sample yields roughly 52,000 clones, more than 60% seen once. Specimen: tumor tissue. These receptors were taken from a human donor with melanoma.

V is TRBV18 and J is TRBJ1-1; D remains unclear. This CDR3 has 16 amino acids. Germline CDR1 is KGHSH and CDR2 is LQKENI. V shed 1 base and J shed 4 bases, with 16 bases lying between them. The CDR3 is CASSPLSPRRGTEAFF. DNA for the CDR3: TGTGCCAGCTCACCACTAAGCCCACGGCGGGGCACTGAAGCTTTCTTT.

In this sample, this clone turned up a few times. This chain uses TRBV18 with TRBJ1-1, with D tentatively TRBD1 (5 bases). This CDR3 has 13 amino acids. Germline assignment: CDR1 KGHSH and CDR2 LQKENI. The germline V and J ends were trimmed by 4 bases and 8 bases, with 14 bases remaining between them. The CDR3 region has the DNA TGTGCCAGCTCACTTCGATACGACAGCGAAGCTTTCTTT. Encoded protein: CASSLRYDSEAFF.

The chain recombines TRBV9 with TRBJ1-5; possible D gene TRBD1, 5 bases. Trimming shortened V by 3 bases and J by 0 bases, and 10 bases separated the two germline ends. CDR1 SGDLS and CDR2 YYNGEE come from the germline V gene. This CDR3 has 15 amino acids. DNA for the CDR3: TGTGCCAGCAGCGCGGGGGGGTATAGCAATCAGCCCCAGCATTTT. Residues: CASSAGGYSNQPQHF.

The V and J genes are TRBV27 and TRBJ2-7, with D perhaps matching TRBD1 (5 bases). This CDR3 contains 12 residues. From germline, CDR1 is MNHEY and CDR2 SMNVEV (reference sequence). The V end was cut by 6 bases, the J end by 8 bases, with 14 bases between. As DNA, the CDR3 is TGTGCCAGCAGGGACCCAGGGTTTCAGCAGTACTTC. Translating gives CASRDPGFQQYF.

This clone was seen at least ten times. This chain links TRBV19 with TRBJ2-1, with no clear D. CDR1 and CDR2 (germline): LNHDA, SQIVND (reference sequence). Trimming shortened V by 3 bases and J by 2 bases, and 8 bases separated the two germline ends. The CDR3 is 14 residues long. The CDR3 DNA reads as TGTGCCAGTAGTATGGCAGCGACCTACAATGAGCAGTTCTTC. Translated, it gives CASSMAATYNEQFF.

J is TRBJ2-1 and V is TRBV25-1, with TRBD2 matching over 7 bases. CDR1 MGHDK and CDR2 SYGVNS come from the germline V gene. The junction had 11 bases not matched to a gene; V was cut back by 5 bases and J by 7 bases. The CDR3 spans 15 residues. CDR3 protein: CASSPGGSKPNEQFF. The CDR3 DNA is TGTGCCAGCAGTCCCGGGGGGTCAAAGCCGAATGAGCAGTTCTTC.

This clone was counted many times. This chain joins TRBV7-9 and TRBJ1-2; weak D call: TRBD1 (5 bases). Between the trimmed V and J ends, which lost 0 bases and 1 base, there was a span of 9 bases. Germline assignment: CDR1 SEHNR and CDR2 FQNEAQ (reference sequence). CDR3 length: 15 amino acids. The CDR3 loop is CASSLAQGGNYGYTF. CDR3 coding DNA: TGTGCCAGCAGCTTAGCCCAGGGAGGTAACTATGGCTACACCTTC.

This clone came up many times. The sample holds other DNA sequences that translate to the same CDR3. The chain is built from TRBV5-1 and TRBJ1-1; TRBD1 matches at 9 bases. CDR1 is SGHRS and CDR2 is YFSETQ in the germline V gene. The V and J ends lost 3 bases and 4 bases, in that order; junction bases with no gene match: 1. The CDR3 length is 13 residues. CDR3 protein: CASSSGQGTEAFF. CDR3 coding DNA: TGCGCCAGCAGCTCGGGACAGGGCACTGAAGCTTTCTTT. The full variable domain, in which reference TRBV5-1 and TRBJ1-1 provide the parts outside the CDR3, is KAGVTQTPRYLIKTRGQQVTLSCSPISGHRSVSWYQQTPGQGLQFLFEYFSETQRNKGNFPGRFSGRQFSNSRSEMNVSTLELGDSALYLCASSSGQGTEAFFGQGTRLTVV.

This clone was detected only a few times. The chain links TRBV5-1 to TRBJ1-2, with a weak D call TRBD1 (5 bases). Germline values: CDR1 SGHRS, CDR2 YFSETQ. The ends were cut back, 2 bases at V and 3 bases at J, with 11 bases in the middle. The CDR3 sequence is 14 residues long. The CDR3 protein is CASSFRDLHYGYTF. CDR3 nucleotides: TGCGCCAGCAGCTTCCGGGACCTACACTATGGCTACACCTTC.

The gene calls are TRBV4-1 and TRBJ1-5; no clear D gene. Germline V gives CDR1 MGHRA, CDR2 YSYEKL. Trimming took 4 bases from V and 2 from J, leaving 15 bases between them. The CDR3 consists of 16 residues. The DNA for the CDR3 is TGCGCCAGCAGCCGAAGCCCAGGCGACGGCAATCAGCCCCAGCATTTT. As protein: CASSRSPGDGNQPQHF.